The 2 T cell receptor beta chains presented below share a single source sample, sequenced in a study of blood T cell repertoires in COVID-19. This table comes from immunoSEQ multiplex PCR, and its TCRdb copy is limited to in-frame clones, with some not included. The repertoire holds about 480,000 clones, with approximately 90% as singletons. Material: peripheral blood. The receptor source for this set is a woman aged 25 to 39 with acute or convalescent COVID-19.

This clone is a singleton in its sample. The V call is TRBV9, the J call TRBJ2-5; 9 nucleotides agree with TRBD2. Germline CDR1 reads SGDLS; CDR2 reads YYNGEE. This CDR3 has 16 amino acids. The trim removed 3 bases at V and 5 bases at J, leaving 11 bases unmatched. The CDR3 loop is CASSAGGAGGLETQYF. CDR3 coding DNA: TGTGCCAGCAGCGCCGGGGGAGCGGGGGGCCTGGAGACCCAGTACTTC.

The count of this clone is one. This chain uses TRBV19 with TRBJ1-5; D might be TRBD1 (6 bases). CDR1 is LNHDA and CDR2 is SQIVND in the germline V gene (reference sequence). The CDR3 extends over 16 amino acids. Trimming shortened V by 3 bases and J by 1 base, and 13 bases separated the two germline ends. The chain's CDR3 is CASSIRGARSNQPQHF. CDR3 DNA: TGTGCCAGTAGTATCCGGGGGGCGCGGAGCAATCAGCCCCAGCATTTT.